What follows are 28 T cell receptor beta chains derived from one specimen sequenced in a study of blood T cell repertoires in COVID-19. Assay: immunoSEQ multiplex PCR; the TCRdb copy retains only in-frame clones and omits some. The sample yields under 250,000 clones, 65% to 90% seen once. The sequenced sample consisted of peripheral blood. The receptors originated from a man in his fifties or sixties with active or convalescent COVID-19.

This clone was detected once. The J gene is TRBJ2-5, the V gene TRBV29-1, with 7 nucleotides matching TRBD1. CDR1 is SQVTM and CDR2 is ANQGSEA in the germline V gene. The ends lost 5 bases at V and 4 bases at J; junction bases unmatched: 10. The CDR3 sequence is 14 residues long. CDR3 in DNA: TGCAGCGTTTTGACAGGGAGCTTTAGAGAGACCCAGTACTTC. It translates to CSVLTGSFRETQYF. Complete variable domain (other parts from reference TRBV29-1 and TRBJ2-5): SAVISQKPSRDICQRGTSLTIQCQVDSQVTMMFWYRQQPGQSLTLIATANQGSEATYESGFVIDKFPISRPNLTFSTLTVSNMSPEDSSIYLCSVLTGSFRETQYFGPGTRLLVL.

The rearrangement joins TRBV2 to TRBJ1-2; tentative D call: TRBD1 (5 bases). The V gene's germline CDR1 is SNHLY and CDR2 FYNNEI. The CDR3 spans 10 residues. Trimming cost V 7 bases and J 8 bases, with 8 bases left between them. Here the CDR3 DNA reads TGTGCCAGCAATGCAGGGGGCTACACCTTC. It specifies CASNAGGYTF. The full variable domain, rest sourced from reference TRBV2 and TRBJ1-2, is EPEVTQTPSHQVTQMGQEVILRCVPISNHLYFYWYRQILGQKVEFLVSFYNNEISEKSEIFDDQFSVERPDGSNFTLKIRSTKLEDSAMYFCASNAGGYTFGSGTRLTVV.

V gene TRBV19 combines with J gene TRBJ2-7; the D gene is possibly TRBD2 (6 bases). Germline-derived CDR1 and CDR2 are LNHDA and SQIVND (reference sequence). V shed 5 bases and J shed 5 bases, with 7 bases lying between them. The CDR3 covers 11 residues. The CDR3 DNA sequence: TGTGCCAGTAGTGGGGGGAACGAGCAGTACGTC. It encodes CASSGGNEQYV.

V and J are TRBV4-1 and TRBJ1-5; 11 nucleotides align to TRBD1. V was pared by 3 bases and J by 2 bases, with 0 bases of the junction left unmatched. The CDR3 runs to 15 residues. Germline values: CDR1 MGHRA, CDR2 YSYEKL. CDR3 amino acids: CASSQGQGGNQPQHF. The CDR3 DNA sequence: TGCGCCAGCAGCCAGGGACAGGGGGGCAATCAGCCCCAGCATTTT.

The chain links TRBV7-9 to TRBJ2-3; 7 bases fit TRBD1. The CDR3 consists of 16 residues. J lost 4 bases, V lost 5 bases, and 12 bases had no gene match. Germline assignment: CDR1 SEHNR and CDR2 FQNEAQ (reference sequence). The CDR3: CASSVNTGDRADTQYF. Here the CDR3 DNA reads TGTGCCAGCAGCGTGAACACAGGGGATAGGGCAGATACGCAGTATTTT.

This clone occurred a few times. V gene TRBV19 combines with J gene TRBJ1-2; D is unclear. Deletions cut 6 bases from V and 4 bases from J, with 15 bases between. The CDR3 extends over 14 amino acids. Germline V lookup: CDR1 LNHDA, CDR2 SQIVND (reference sequence). The CDR3, as DNA: TGTGCCAGTAGGCGGATCGGGGAGCGCTATGGCTACACCTTC. This codes for CASRRIGERYGYTF.

The chain joins TRBV27 to TRBJ2-1; TRBD2 matches at 9 bases. The CDR3 sequence is 18 residues long. The V segment lost 5 bases and the J segment 7 bases; nucleotides outside the gene matches: 18. CDR1 MNHEY and CDR2 SMNVEV come from the germline V gene (reference sequence). DNA for the CDR3: TGTGCCAGCAGTACCCTAGGACAGACCAGCGGGGGGCTGAATGAGCAGTTCTTC. It yields the protein CASSTLGQTSGGLNEQFF.

J is TRBJ1-2 and V is TRBV3-1 (or the pseudogene TRBV3-2); 9 positions agree with TRBD1. V was clipped by 5 bases and J by 8 bases; unmatched bases: 6. There are 13 residues in the CDR3. Germline V CDR1 and CDR2: LGHDT, YNNKEL (reference sequence). The CDR3 here is CASSEQGAGGYTF. For the CDR3, the DNA is TGTGCCAGCAGCGAACAGGGGGCGGGAGGCTACACCTTC.

This chain joins TRBV28 and TRBJ2-2; 10 positions match TRBD1. The length of the CDR3 is 15 residues. CDR1 is MDHEN and CDR2 is SYDVKM in the germline V gene. V lost 6 bases to trimming and J lost 4 bases; unmatched junction nucleotides: 5. The CDR3: CASRDRGIGTGELFF. CDR3 in DNA: TGTGCCAGCAGGGACAGGGGGATTGGCACCGGGGAGCTGTTTTTT.

The chain is built from TRBV2 and TRBJ1-5, with 7 bases matching TRBD1. Germline loops: CDR1 SNHLY, CDR2 FYNNEI. J lost 5 bases, V lost 1 base, and 8 bases had no gene match. The CDR3 sequence is 16 residues long. The CDR3 DNA is TGTGCCAGCAGTGAAGGGACAGGACTGTATCATCAGCCCCAGCATTTT. Its protein is CASSEGTGLYHQPQHF.

The V and J genes are TRBV18 and TRBJ1-5; no firm D call. V shed 3 bases and J shed 0 bases, with 6 bases lying between them. The CDR3 spans 14 residues. Germline CDR1 and CDR2: KGHSH and LQKENI. The DNA for the CDR3 is TGTGCCAGCTCACCTTCCTATAGCAATCAGCCCCAGCATTTT. Residues: CASSPSYSNQPQHF.

This rearrangement joins TRBV6-2 or TRBV6-3 to TRBJ2-1; TRBD2 agrees at 10 bases. CDR3 length: 16 amino acids. J lost 4 bases, V lost 0 bases, and 3 bases had no gene match. Germline CDR1 reads MNHEY; CDR2 reads SVGEGT. CDR3 sequence reads: CASSYSSSGGYNEQFF. DNA for the CDR3: TGTGCCAGCAGTTACTCGAGTAGCGGGGGGTACAATGAGCAGTTCTTC.

V is TRBV24-1 and J is TRBJ2-7; 7 nucleotides line up with TRBD2. In germline, CDR1 is KGHDR, CDR2 SFDVKD. This CDR3 spans 17 amino acids. Losses at the gene ends were 4 bases for V and 7 bases for J; bases not matched to a gene: 18. The CDR3 DNA is TGTGCCACCAGTGAATCTATAGCGGGTCCCGGCTTGGGGGAGCAGTACTTC. Translating it yields CATSESIAGPGLGEQYF.

This CDR3 reads CASSPFLAGVQETQYF. Here the CDR3 DNA reads TGTGCCAGCTCACCTTTTCTAGCGGGAGTCCAAGAGACCCAGTACTTC. V is TRBV18 and J is TRBJ2-5; TRBD2 matches at 10 bases. Germline CDR1 reads KGHSH; CDR2 reads LQKENI. Germline trimming cut 3 bases from V and 1 base from J; bases unmatched to any gene: 5. This CDR3 has 16 residues.

The chain has TRBV20-1 and TRBJ2-7; D remains unclear. Trimming stripped 3 bases from V and 4 bases from J, with 10 bases between. Germline CDR1 reads DFQATT; CDR2 reads SNEGSKA (reference sequence). The CDR3 runs to 12 residues. The CDR3 loop reads CSASGPGYEQYF. CDR3 nucleotides: TGCAGTGCTAGTGGCCCAGGATACGAGCAGTACTTC.

The chain has TRBV27 and TRBJ2-5, with a tentative D call TRBD1 (6 bases). The CDR3 length is 13 residues. The V end lost 4 bases, the J end lost 7 bases, and 13 bases lay between the germline ends. Germline values: CDR1 MNHEY, CDR2 SMNVEV (reference sequence). The CDR3 DNA reads TGTGCCAGCAGTTCAGACAGGATCGGGACCCAGTACTTC. It codes for CASSSDRIGTQYF.

The rearrangement uses TRBV2 and TRBJ2-3, with a possible D match to TRBD2 (7 bases). V was pared by 8 bases and J by 1 base, with 13 bases between. Germline values: CDR1 SNHLY, CDR2 FYNNEI. The CDR3 is 14 amino acids. The CDR3: CASLPGGRTDTQYF. For the CDR3, the DNA is TGTGCCAGCCTGCCGGGGGGCCGCACAGATACGCAGTATTTT.

The chain links TRBV28 to TRBJ1-2; 7 bases map to TRBD1. The CDR3 runs to 16 residues. Trimming removed 4 bases from V and 0 bases from J; junction bases left unmatched: 8. In germline, CDR1 is MDHEN, CDR2 SYDVKM. CDR3 residues: CASSSLTGATNYGYTF. DNA for the CDR3: TGTGCCAGCAGTTCCTTAACAGGGGCCACTAACTATGGCTACACCTTC.

The V and J genes are TRBV7-3 and TRBJ2-1, with 14 bases that match TRBD2. CDR1 and CDR2 (germline): SGHTA, FQGTGA. J lost 7 bases, V lost 5 bases, and 7 bases had no gene match. This CDR3 is 16 amino acids long. In nucleotides, the CDR3 is TGTGCCAGCAGCCCTGGGACTAGCGGGAGAAGGAATGAGCAGTTCTTC. This gives the protein CASSPGTSGRRNEQFF.

The chain couples TRBV2 to TRBJ2-5; maybe TRBD1 (5 bases). V shed 9 bases and J shed 2 bases, with 10 bases lying between them. Germline V gene data show CDR1 as SNHLY and CDR2 as FYNNEI. The CDR3 length is 12 residues. The CDR3 protein is CASQKGQETQYF. DNA of the CDR3: TGTGCCAGTCAGAAGGGGCAAGAGACCCAGTACTTC.

This clone was picked up one time. The chain couples TRBV29-1 to TRBJ2-7; 8 bases agree with TRBD2. Trimming removed 1 base from V and 6 bases from J; junction bases left unmatched: 11. Germline CDR1 SQVTM, CDR2 ANQGSEA. This CDR3 comprises 15 residues. The CDR3 region has the DNA TGCAGCGTTGAAGGAAACCCGGGAGGGAGACTCGAGCAGTACTTC. Its translation is CSVEGNPGGRLEQYF.

The gene calls are TRBV29-1 and TRBJ2-3, with TRBD2 identical over 9 bases. Germline trimming cut 5 bases from V and 5 bases from J; bases unmatched to any gene: 5. The CDR3 has 13 amino acids. Germline lookup yields CDR1 SQVTM and CDR2 ANQGSEA. DNA of the CDR3: TGCAGCGTTTGCGGGGGGGCGAAAGATACGCAGTATTTT. This encodes CSVCGGAKDTQYF.

CDR3 nucleotide sequence: TGCGCCAGCAGCCCCACGGCGGGGGGCTGGGCTTTCTTT. Translating it yields CASSPTAGGWAFF. The rearrangement joins TRBV4-3 to TRBJ1-1, with a tentative D call TRBD1 (6 bases). Looked up from germline, CDR1 is LGHNA and CDR2 is YSLEER. This CDR3 comprises 13 residues. V lost 4 bases and J 11 bases, leaving 17 bases between the germline ends.

The V and J genes are TRBV28 and TRBJ2-4; perhaps TRBD1 as D (6 bases). CDR1 and CDR2 from the germline V gene are MDHEN and SYDVKM. V was trimmed by 1 base and J by 4 bases, leaving 14 bases between them. The CDR3 sequence is 16 residues long. This CDR3 reads CASSLSGQGFKNIQYF. The DNA for the CDR3 is TGTGCCAGCAGTTTATCGGGACAAGGATTTAAAAACATTCAGTACTTC. Based on the CDR3 plus reference TRBV28 and TRBJ2-4, the full variable domain is DVKVTQSSRYLVKRTGEKVFLECVQDMDHENMFWYRQDPGLGLRLIYFSYDVKMKEKGDIPEGYSVSREKKERFSLILESASTNQTSMYLCASSLSGQGFKNIQYFGAGTRLSVL.

V is TRBV6-5 and J is TRBJ1-1; D ambiguous. The CDR3 contains 14 residues. Trimming took 6 bases from V and 3 from J, leaving 14 bases between them. The germline V gene encodes CDR1 MNHEY and CDR2 SVGAGI. This chain's CDR3 is CASRAQVLHTEAFF. Written as DNA, the CDR3 is TGTGCCAGCAGGGCCCAGGTTTTGCACACTGAAGCTTTCTTT.

CDR3 sequence (DNA): TGTGCCAGCAGTGAATGGGGACTAGCGGGGACTCAAGAGACCCAGTACTTC. Residues: CASSEWGLAGTQETQYF. The chain recombines TRBV25-1 with TRBJ2-5; 13 nucleotides line up with TRBD2. There are 17 residues in the CDR3. Germline CDR1 is MGHDK and CDR2 is SYGVNS. After removal of 1 base from V and 2 bases from J, the junction contained 4 bases not matched to a gene.

This rearrangement joins TRBV18 to TRBJ2-2; D is perhaps TRBD2 (6 bases). Germline values: CDR1 KGHSH, CDR2 LQKENI. Trimming removed 2 bases from V and 2 bases from J, with 6 bases in between. This CDR3 spans 14 amino acids. CDR3 sequence: CASSPGTNTGELFF. CDR3 in DNA: TGTGCCAGCTCACCAGGGACTAACACCGGGGAGCTGTTTTTT. Full variable domain (outside the CDR3, taken from reference TRBV18 and TRBJ2-2): NAGVMQNPRHLVRRRGQEARLRCSPMKGHSHVYWYRQLPEEGLKFMVYLQKENIIDESGMPKERFSAEFPKEGPSILRIQQVVRGDSAAYFCASSPGTNTGELFFGEGSRLTVL.

In its sample, this clone was seen a few times. This chain links TRBV4-3 with TRBJ1-5; no firm D call. The ends were cut back, 0 bases at V and 5 bases at J, with 11 bases in the middle. The CDR3 loop spans 15 amino acids. Germline-derived CDR1 and CDR2 are LGHNA and YSLEER. The CDR3 here is CASSQDKFTDQPQHF. DNA of the CDR3: TGCGCCAGCAGCCAAGACAAGTTTACTGATCAGCCCCAGCATTTT.